One sample yielded the 20 T cell receptor beta chains listed below, sequenced in a study of PD-L1 blockade in urothelial cancer. The time point: peripheral blood 6 weeks after treatment start. Generated by immunoSEQ multiplex PCR, the TCRdb table keeps only in-frame clones and is missing some. The sample shows 40,000 or so clones, around 80% of them seen only once. Specimen: PBMCs, collected around atezolizumab (anti-PD-L1) treatment. These receptor sequences come from a man aged 55-75 years with urothelial cancer.

This clone was counted many times. The CDR3 DNA reads TGTGCCAGCAGCTTACAACGCGGGACCGTACCCCGGGAGCAGTACTTC. This translates into CASSLQRGTVPREQYF. The V call is TRBV11-1, the J call TRBJ2-7; possibly TRBD2 for D (6 bases). Germline V gene data show CDR1 as SGHAT and CDR2 as FQDESV (reference sequence). The CDR3 has 16 amino acids. The V end lost 2 bases, the J end lost 7 bases, and 21 bases lay between the germline ends.

The gene calls are TRBV7-6 and TRBJ1-3; TRBD1 matches at 8 bases. Germline CDR1 is SGHVS and CDR2 is FNYEAQ. V lost 6 bases to trimming and J lost 3 bases; unmatched junction nucleotides: 7. This CDR3 has 15 amino acids. The DNA for the CDR3 is TGTGCCAGCAGGCGAGACAGGGGAGGTGGAAACACCATATATTTT. Translating it yields CASRRDRGGGNTIYF.

This chain links TRBV10-2 with TRBJ1-2; 12 bases match TRBD1. J was trimmed by 8 bases and V by 5 bases; bases with no gene match: 6. CDR3 size: 14 residues. Germline values: CDR1 WSHSY, CDR2 SAAADI. The CDR3 loop is CASSTGTGGRGYTF. For the CDR3, the DNA is TGCGCCAGCAGTACCGGGACAGGGGGCAGGGGCTACACCTTC.

The chain combines TRBV18 with TRBJ1-5; D is perhaps TRBD1 (5 bases). CDR3 length equals 14 residues. Per the germline V gene, CDR1 is KGHSH and CDR2 is LQKENI. Trimming cost V 3 bases and J 7 bases, with 13 bases left between them. In nucleotides, the CDR3 is TGTGCCAGCTCACCCAGACAGTATCACCAGCCCCAGCATTTT. It specifies CASSPRQYHQPQHF.

The chain has TRBV12-5 and TRBJ2-1; TRBD1 agrees at 9 bases. The V gene end was trimmed by 5 bases and the J gene end by 9 bases; junction bases not matched to a gene: 5. The CDR3 contains 13 residues. Germline V lookup: CDR1 LGHNT, CDR2 FRNRAP. CDR3 protein: CASGAVTGGEQFF. CDR3 bases: TGTGCTAGTGGTGCGGTGACAGGGGGTGAGCAGTTCTTC.

This chain connects TRBV27 to TRBJ1-1; D ambiguous. CDR3 length equals 17 residues. The V gene's germline CDR1 is MNHEY and CDR2 SMNVEV (reference sequence). Trimming removed 5 bases from V and 1 base from J, with 20 bases in between. CDR3 bases: TGTGCCAGCAGTCATTACGGCGGGCCCCAATGGAACACTGAAGCTTTCTTT. This gives the protein CASSHYGGPQWNTEAFF.

The chain carries TRBV5-1 and TRBJ2-3, with D unresolved. This CDR3 has 14 residues. Trimming shortened V by 0 bases and J by 0 bases, and 5 bases separated the two germline ends. CDR1 and CDR2 from the germline V gene are SGHRS and YFSETQ. In DNA, the CDR3 is TGCGCCAGCAGCTTGGAAGAGAGCACAGATACGCAGTATTTT. Amino acids: CASSLEESTDTQYF. Full variable domain (missing parts from reference TRBV5-1 and TRBJ2-3): KAGVTQTPRYLIKTRGQQVTLSCSPISGHRSVSWYQQTPGQGLQFLFEYFSETQRNKGNFPGRFSGRQFSNSRSEMNVSTLELGDSALYLCASSLEESTDTQYFGPGTRLTVL.

This clone appeared once. This sequence joins TRBV28 and TRBJ2-7; TRBD1 matches at 8 bases. CDR3 length: 16 amino acids. With 7 bases clipped from V and 0 bases from J, the junction kept 11 bases outside the gene matches. Germline values: CDR1 MDHEN, CDR2 SYDVKM. The CDR3 nucleotides read TGTGCCAGCACCCCGATCCAAGGACAGGGCTCCTACGAGCAGTACTTC. This translates into CASTPIQGQGSYEQYF.

This sequence joins TRBV30 and TRBJ1-2, with 10 bases lining up with TRBD1. Germline V gene sequence: CDR1 GTSNPN, CDR2 SVGIG (reference sequence). Trimming removed 5 bases from V and 7 bases from J; junction bases left unmatched: 10. The CDR3 has 14 residues. Written as DNA, the CDR3 is TGTGCCTGGCATACGACAGGGGGCGCATCTGGCTACACCTTC. This translates into CAWHTTGGASGYTF.

The chain links TRBV6-6 to TRBJ1-1, with D possibly being TRBD1 (5 bases). CDR3 length equals 14 residues. V lost 0 bases to trimming and J lost 4 bases, with 9 bases between them. The germline CDR1 and CDR2 sequences are MNHNY and SVGAGI (reference sequence). CDR3 sequence reads: CASSYSGGLTEAFF. The DNA of the CDR3 is TGTGCCAGCAGTTACTCCGGGGGTCTCACTGAAGCTTTCTTT.

The chain combines TRBV7-8 with TRBJ2-2, with D possibly TRBD1 on 6 matching bases. Trimming shortened V by 5 bases and J by 0 bases, and 10 bases separated the two germline ends. Germline V lookup: CDR1 SGHVS, CDR2 FQNEAQ. The CDR3 loop spans 15 amino acids. DNA of the CDR3: TGTGCCAGCAGCATGGACAGCTCGAACACCGGGGAGCTGTTTTTT. It translates to CASSMDSSNTGELFF.

The chain carries TRBV7-9 and TRBJ2-1, with D uncertain. The CDR3 has 13 amino acids. Germline CDR1 is SEHNR and CDR2 is FQNEAQ (reference sequence). Between the trimmed V and J ends, which lost 10 bases and 1 base, there was a span of 11 bases. The CDR3 DNA reads TGTGCCATGAGAACCGAATCCTACAATGAGCAGTTCTTC. It codes for CAMRTESYNEQFF.

The J gene is TRBJ2-1, the V gene TRBV30; 13 bases are a match to TRBD2. J was trimmed by 11 bases and V by 5 bases; bases with no gene match: 9. Germline V lookup: CDR1 GTSNPN, CDR2 SVGIG (reference sequence). This CDR3 contains 14 residues. This CDR3 is CAWGLAGALSKQFF. The CDR3 DNA is TGTGCCTGGGGACTAGCGGGAGCCCTCAGTAAGCAGTTCTTC.

The sample holds a few counts of this clone. J is TRBJ1-1 and V is TRBV30, with TRBD1 matching 9 bases. V lost 4 bases, J lost 6 bases, and 9 bases stayed unmatched. The CDR3 length is 14 residues. Germline V gene sequence: CDR1 GTSNPN, CDR2 SVGIG (reference sequence). CDR3 sequence (DNA): TGTGCCTGGAAAGGCGGGACAGGGATATCTGAAGCTTTCTTT. Translating gives CAWKGGTGISEAFF.

This chain connects TRBV6-1 to TRBJ1-5; 8 bases line up with TRBD1. CDR1 is MNHNS, CDR2 SASEGT, per germline. With 5 bases clipped from V and 4 bases from J, the junction kept 7 bases outside the gene matches. The CDR3 has 15 amino acids. The CDR3 is CASSLGQGQNQPQHF. For the CDR3, the DNA is TGTGCCAGCAGTTTAGGACAGGGTCAGAATCAGCCCCAGCATTTT.

The gene calls are TRBV4-1 and TRBJ2-5; a weak D match, TRBD1 (6 bases). Germline V gives CDR1 MGHRA, CDR2 YSYEKL. CDR3 length equals 16 residues. Trimming took 4 bases from V and 4 from J, leaving 19 bases between them. The CDR3, as DNA: TGCGCCAGCAGCCGGTCCCAGGGGTTCGCGGGAGAGACCCAGTACTTC. Amino acid sequence: CASSRSQGFAGETQYF.

This rearrangement joins TRBV5-6 to TRBJ1-5; 8 bases fit TRBD1. Germline V gene lookup returns CDR1 SGHDT and CDR2 YYEEEE. The length of the CDR3 is 14 residues. V was pared by 4 bases and J by 6 bases, with 6 bases of the junction left unmatched. The CDR3 spells CASSQGTGIQPQHF. The DNA for the CDR3 is TGTGCCAGCAGCCAGGGGACAGGCATTCAGCCCCAGCATTTT.

This clone was seen once. V and J are TRBV30 and TRBJ2-1; TRBD2 matches at 13 bases. The germline CDR1 and CDR2 sequences are GTSNPN and SVGIG (reference sequence). V lost 0 bases and J lost 9; bases outside the gene matches: 5. The CDR3 is 15 residues long. The DNA for the CDR3 is TGTGCCTGGAGTGTGGGACTAGCGGGAATCTCTGAGCAGTTCTTC. This sequence encodes CAWSVGLAGISEQFF. Drawing the rest from reference TRBV30 and TRBJ2-1, the complete variable domain is SQTIHQWPATLVQPVGSPLSLECTVEGTSNPNLYWYRQAAGRGLQLLFYSVGIGQISSEVPQNLSASRPQDRQFILSSKKLLLSDSGFYLCAWSVGLAGISEQFFGPGTRLTVL.

This chain uses TRBV6-1 with TRBJ2-1, with 11 nucleotides matching TRBD2. CDR3 length equals 16 residues. CDR1 and CDR2 (germline): MNHNS, SASEGT. With V trimmed by 3 bases and J by 7 bases, 8 bases remained unmatched. The DNA of the CDR3 is TGTGCCAGCAGTGACCTAGCGGGGGGCCGAAGGAATGAGCAGTTCTTC. Its translation: CASSDLAGGRRNEQFF.

The chain carries TRBV7-9 and TRBJ2-3; 10 bases align to TRBD2. Germline CDR1 is SEHNR and CDR2 is FQNEAQ (reference sequence). CDR3 size: 19 residues. V was pared by 2 bases and J by 0 bases, with 11 bases of the junction left unmatched. CDR3 loop: CASSLMRLAGDGSTDTQYF. CDR3 nucleotides: TGTGCCAGCAGCTTAATGAGGCTAGCGGGAGACGGTAGCACAGATACGCAGTATTTT.